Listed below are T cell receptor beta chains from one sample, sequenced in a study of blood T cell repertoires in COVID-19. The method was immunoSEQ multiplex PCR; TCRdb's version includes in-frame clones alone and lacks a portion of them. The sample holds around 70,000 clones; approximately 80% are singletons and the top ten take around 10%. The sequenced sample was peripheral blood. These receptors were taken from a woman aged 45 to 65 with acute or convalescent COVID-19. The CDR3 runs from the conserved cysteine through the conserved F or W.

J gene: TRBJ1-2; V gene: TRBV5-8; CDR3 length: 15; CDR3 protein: CASSPMTGIVYGYTF
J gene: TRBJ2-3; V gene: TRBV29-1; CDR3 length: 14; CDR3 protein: CSGEEGARGDTQYF
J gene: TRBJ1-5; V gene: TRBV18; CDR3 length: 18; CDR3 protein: CASSLLSSGTGGADTQHF
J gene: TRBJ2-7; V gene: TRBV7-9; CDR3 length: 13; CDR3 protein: CASSPGGVYEQYF
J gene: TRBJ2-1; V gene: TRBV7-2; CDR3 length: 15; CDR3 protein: CASSLVAGAYNEQFF
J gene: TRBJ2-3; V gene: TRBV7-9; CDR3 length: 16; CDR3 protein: CASSLAGTGLTDTQYF
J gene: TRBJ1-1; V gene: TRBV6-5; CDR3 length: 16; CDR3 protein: CASSYSLDSSSTEAFF
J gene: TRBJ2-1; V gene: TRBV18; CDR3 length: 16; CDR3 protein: CASSRSGTGGDNEQFF
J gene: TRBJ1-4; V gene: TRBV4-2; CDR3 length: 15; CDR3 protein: CASSQELAGDEKLFF
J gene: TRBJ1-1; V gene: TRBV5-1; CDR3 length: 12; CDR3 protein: CARFPGNTEAFF
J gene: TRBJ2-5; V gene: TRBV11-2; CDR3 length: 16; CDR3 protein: CASSLDPLGRQETQYF
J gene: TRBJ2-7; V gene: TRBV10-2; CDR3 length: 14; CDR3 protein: CASTKLEAGGSVYF
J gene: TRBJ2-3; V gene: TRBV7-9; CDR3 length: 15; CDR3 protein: CASSFITLDTDTQYF
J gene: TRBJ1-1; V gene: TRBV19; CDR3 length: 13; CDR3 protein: CASSAISNTEAFF
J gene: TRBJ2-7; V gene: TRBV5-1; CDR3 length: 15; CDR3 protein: CASSSASSGNYEQYF
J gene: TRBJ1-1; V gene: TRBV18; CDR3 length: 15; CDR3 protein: CASSPPVRGNTEAFF
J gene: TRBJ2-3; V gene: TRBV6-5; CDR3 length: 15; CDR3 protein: CASSYAAASTDTQYF
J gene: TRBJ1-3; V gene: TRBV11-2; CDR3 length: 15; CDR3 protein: CASSLGANSGNTIYF
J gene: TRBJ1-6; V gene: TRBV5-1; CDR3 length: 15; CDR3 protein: CASSLDRVFNSPLHF
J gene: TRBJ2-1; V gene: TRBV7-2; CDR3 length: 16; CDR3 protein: CASSFGTSGRNNEQFF
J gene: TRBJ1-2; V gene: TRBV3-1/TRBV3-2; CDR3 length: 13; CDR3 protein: CASSQSGDYGYTF
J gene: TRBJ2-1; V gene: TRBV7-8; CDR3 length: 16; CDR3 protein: CASSPVPPLYYNEQFF
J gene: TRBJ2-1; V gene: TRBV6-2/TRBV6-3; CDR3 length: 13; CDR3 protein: CASSYTQGNEQFF